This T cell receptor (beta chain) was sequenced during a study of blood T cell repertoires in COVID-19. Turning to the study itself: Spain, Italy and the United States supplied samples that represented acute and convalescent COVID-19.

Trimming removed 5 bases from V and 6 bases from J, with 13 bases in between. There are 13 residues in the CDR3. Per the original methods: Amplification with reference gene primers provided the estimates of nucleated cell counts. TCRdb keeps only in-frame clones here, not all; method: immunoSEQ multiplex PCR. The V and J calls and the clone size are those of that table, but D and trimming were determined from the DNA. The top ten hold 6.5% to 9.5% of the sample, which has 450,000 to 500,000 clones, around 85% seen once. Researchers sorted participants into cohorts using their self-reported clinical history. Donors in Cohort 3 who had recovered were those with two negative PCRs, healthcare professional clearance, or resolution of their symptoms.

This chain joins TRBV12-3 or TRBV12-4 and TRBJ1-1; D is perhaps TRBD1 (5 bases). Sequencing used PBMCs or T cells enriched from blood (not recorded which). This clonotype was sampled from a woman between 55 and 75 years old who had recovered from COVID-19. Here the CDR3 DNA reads TGTGCCAGCAGTATTGGGGGGTGGGCTGAAGCTTTCTTT. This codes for CASSIGGWAEAFF.